The clone carrying this T cell receptor (beta chain) came up a few times. Its cognate antigen is unknown. CDR3 length equals 13 residues. V shed 6 bases and J 3 bases; nucleotides not matched to a gene: 2. From germline, CDR1 is SGHVS and CDR2 FNYEAQ. TCRdb reanalysed the reads using MiXCR and keeps one entry per CDR3 protein. Of roughly 920,000 distinct CDR3 sequences in the sample, 30% to 40% are singletons; the top ten hold roughly 12%. The data derive from a study of T cell repertoires in cytomegalovirus infection. The overall study: In the study, CMV epitopes included recently identified HLA-C-restricted and well-studied HLA-B-restricted ones. Public TCR beta signatures indicated both CMV infection and matching HLA type. General study findings and limits: Dominating the ex vivo response were TCR beta clonotypes that were CMV-specific and HLA-C-restricted. Accumulated public TCR beta family frequency recognized individuals carrying CMV together with the relevant HLA.

The clonotype originates from a human donor in good health (CMV status not recorded). Some clones in this sample may be carry-over from other donors' samples. This sequence joins TRBV7-6 and TRBJ2-5; 9 bases are shared with TRBD2. Specimen: cultured CD8+ T cells from PBMCs, collected from culture after CMV antigen stimulation. For the CDR3, the DNA is TGTGCCAGCAGATCTAGCGGGGAAGAGACCCAGTACTTC. Protein sequence: CASRSSGEETQYF. Together with reference TRBV7-6 and TRBJ2-5, the CDR3 gives the full variable domain: GAGVSQSPRYKVTKRGQDVALRCDPISGHVSLYWYRQALGQGPEFLTYFNYEAQQDKSGLPNDRFSAERPEGSISTLTIQRTEQRDSAMYRCASRSSGEETQYFGPGTRLLVL.